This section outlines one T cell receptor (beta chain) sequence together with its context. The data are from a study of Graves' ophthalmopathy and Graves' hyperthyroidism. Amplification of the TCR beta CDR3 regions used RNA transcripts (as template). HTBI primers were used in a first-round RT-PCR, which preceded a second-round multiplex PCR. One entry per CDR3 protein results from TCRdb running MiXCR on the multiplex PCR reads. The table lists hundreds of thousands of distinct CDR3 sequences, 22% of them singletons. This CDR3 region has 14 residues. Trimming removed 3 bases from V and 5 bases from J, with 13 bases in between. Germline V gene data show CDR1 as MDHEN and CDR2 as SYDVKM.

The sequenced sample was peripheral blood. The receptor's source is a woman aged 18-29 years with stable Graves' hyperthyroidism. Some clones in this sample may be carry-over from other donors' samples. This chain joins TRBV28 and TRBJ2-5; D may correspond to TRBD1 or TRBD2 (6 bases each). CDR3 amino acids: CASSFRSGAETQYF. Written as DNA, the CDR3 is TGTGCCAGCAGTTTTCGGTCGGGGGCCGAGACCCAGTACTTC.